The 12 T cell receptor beta chains below were found in one sample sequenced in a study of cytomegalovirus exposure and HLA in healthy donors. Vbeta (60) and Jbeta (13) primers were used in the PCR. The method was immunoSEQ multiplex PCR; TCRdb's version includes in-frame clones alone and lacks a portion of them. The sample has around 100,000 clones, roughly 70% seen once. The material sequenced was PBMCs. The receptors derive from a woman in her 30s in good health and CMV-seronegative.

V gene TRBV6-1 combines with J gene TRBJ1-2; D ambiguous. Germline CDR1 MNHNS, CDR2 SASEGT. The V end was cut by 6 bases, the J end by 1 base, with 6 bases between. The CDR3 sequence is 12 residues long. This CDR3 is CASRENNYGYTF. CDR3 in DNA: TGTGCCAGCAGGGAGAATAACTATGGCTACACCTTC.

The V and J genes are TRBV4-2 and TRBJ2-1; TRBD2 might be the D (5 bases). The CDR3 length is 15 residues. CDR1 LGHNA and CDR2 YNFKEQ come from the germline V gene. Trimming took 4 bases from V and 2 from J, leaving 12 bases between them. CDR3 region: CASSRTPEAYNEQFF. CDR3 in DNA: TGTGCCAGCAGCCGGACTCCGGAGGCCTACAATGAGCAGTTCTTC.

The chain has TRBV14 and TRBJ2-5; TRBD1 matches at 9 bases. The CDR3 is 16 residues long. CDR1 is SGHDN and CDR2 is FVKESK in the germline V gene. Trimming took 4 bases from V and 4 from J; bases not matched to a gene: 10. DNA for the CDR3: TGTGCCAGCAGCCCGTTGGTACAGGGGGCGGGAGAGACCCAGTACTTC. Encoded protein: CASSPLVQGAGETQYF.

The chain couples TRBV7-3 to TRBJ2-3; no clear D. The CDR3 consists of 12 residues. The V end was cut by 5 bases, the J end by 2 bases, with 5 bases between. CDR1 is SGHTA, CDR2 FQGTGA, per germline. CDR3 amino acids: CASSQSTDTQYF. The CDR3 DNA is TGTGCCAGCAGCCAGTCCACAGATACGCAGTATTTT.

V and J are TRBV30 and TRBJ1-2; 9 nucleotides match TRBD1. The V segment lost 3 bases and the J segment 8 bases; nucleotides outside the gene matches: 7. This CDR3 contains 13 residues. Germline V gives CDR1 GTSNPN, CDR2 SVGIG (reference sequence). CDR3 amino acids: CAWRAGTGCGYTF. The DNA of the CDR3 is TGTGCCTGGAGGGCCGGGACAGGGTGCGGCTACACCTTC.

V and J are TRBV9 and TRBJ2-3, with 11 positions matching TRBD1. J was trimmed by 5 bases and V by 7 bases; bases with no gene match: 0. This CDR3 comprises 12 residues. Per the germline V gene, CDR1 is SGDLS and CDR2 is YYNGEE. CDR3 sequence reads: CASGTGGDTQYF. The CDR3 bases are TGTGCCAGCGGGACAGGGGGAGATACGCAGTATTTT.

This chain joins TRBV5-6 and TRBJ2-1; tentatively, D is TRBD1 (6 bases). CDR1 is SGHDT and CDR2 is YYEEEE in the germline V gene. The germline V and J ends were trimmed by 0 bases and 12 bases, with 10 bases remaining between them. The length of the CDR3 is 12 residues. CDR3: CASSLAGVAQFF. The CDR3, as DNA: TGTGCCAGCAGCTTGGCAGGGGTCGCGCAGTTCTTC.

This clone is a singleton in its sample. The chain is built from TRBV7-2 and TRBJ2-3; 7 bases match TRBD2. V trimming: 1 base; J trimming: 0 bases; junction bases outside the gene matches: 4. The CDR3 covers 16 residues. The germline V gene encodes CDR1 SGHTA and CDR2 FQGNSA. The CDR3 DNA reads as TGTGCCAGCAGCTTAGACCGGGGGGTGAGCACAGATACGCAGTATTTT. Amino acids: CASSLDRGVSTDTQYF.

The gene calls are TRBV25-1 and TRBJ1-1; the D gene is possibly TRBD1 (5 bases). The CDR3 length is 16 residues. Germline CDR1 and CDR2: MGHDK and SYGVNS. V was pared by 4 bases and J by 0 bases, with 15 bases between. This chain's CDR3 is CASSGVSGKMNTEAFF. The CDR3 DNA sequence: TGTGCCAGCAGTGGGGTCTCAGGGAAAATGAACACTGAAGCTTTCTTT.

In its sample, this clone was seen a few times. The chain recombines TRBV27 with TRBJ2-1; 12 bases agree with TRBD2. With 3 bases clipped from V and 3 bases from J, the junction kept 9 bases outside the gene matches. This CDR3 contains 18 residues. CDR1 is MNHEY, CDR2 SMNVEV, per germline (reference sequence). CDR3 region: CASSFRTSGAGFYNEQFF. In DNA form, the CDR3 reads TGTGCCAGCAGTTTCAGGACTAGCGGGGCGGGGTTCTACAATGAGCAGTTCTTC.

This sequence joins TRBV2 and TRBJ2-3, with 7 nucleotides matching TRBD1. J lost 3 bases, V lost 4 bases, and 13 bases had no gene match. This CDR3 contains 17 residues. Per germline, CDR1 SNHLY and CDR2 FYNNEI. CDR3 loop: CASSGRGGRVRTDTQYF. The DNA for the CDR3 is TGTGCCAGCAGTGGAAGAGGGGGCCGAGTGAGGACAGATACGCAGTATTTT.

The genes are TRBV7-9 and TRBJ2-3; D might be TRBD2 (6 bases). The CDR3 runs to 14 residues. Trimming left V 3 bases short and J 6 bases short, with 13 bases between. CDR1 and CDR2 (germline): SEHNR, FQNEAQ (reference sequence). In nucleotides, the CDR3 is TGTGCCAGCAGCTTCTCCGGGAGCGTTGATACGCAGTATTTT. This encodes CASSFSGSVDTQYF.